These T cell receptor beta chains were read from a single sample in a study of control samples from healthy donors and cancer patients. Profiling relied on immunoSEQ multiplex PCR, and the TCRdb table lists in-frame clones only, not all of them. The sample lists roughly 95,000 clones, approximately 90% seen once, with roughly 0.9% in the top ten. The sequenced sample consisted of blood. Receptors originate from a woman in her twenties or thirties in good health. Each CDR3 is given with its conserved first and last residue. Fields, in order: D gene, J gene, clone size, V gene, CDR3 DNA, CDR3 protein. The D gene is left open where the match is weak. Some rows have no size entry. The others give once, few or many, or a class for an expanded clone.

>-|TRBJ1-1|-|TRBV12-3/TRBV12-4
TGTGCCAGCATTGAGGACCGTAACACTGAAGCTTTCTTT
CASIEDRNTEAFF
>-|TRBJ2-1|-|TRBV19
TGTGCCAGTGCCCTCGGCTCCTACAATGAGCAGTTCTTC
CASALGSYNEQFF
>-|TRBJ1-1|-|TRBV7-6
TGTGCCAGCAGCTTAGTTGACAGCATGAACACTGAAGCTTTCTTT
CASSLVDSMNTEAFF
>-|TRBJ1-6|-|TRBV3-1/TRBV3-2
TGTGCCAGCAGCCAAGGGGTTACCAATAATTCACCCCTCCACTTT
CASSQGVTNNSPLHF
>TRBD1|TRBJ2-7|-|TRBV6-5
TGTGCCAGCAGATGGAGGACAGGGGTCTACGAGCAGTACTTC
CASRWRTGVYEQYF
>-|TRBJ1-1|-|TRBV6-5
TGTGCCAGCAGTCGGCGGCCGTACACTGAAGCTTTCTTT
CASSRRPYTEAFF
>-|TRBJ1-5|-|TRBV24-1
TGTGCCACCAGTGCCGGCTGGGGCAATCAGCCCCAGCATTTT
CATSAGWGNQPQHF
>TRBD2|TRBJ2-1|-|TRBV5-1
TGCGCCAGCAGCTTGGGAGGGCTGGCGGGAGTATACAATGAGCAGTTCTTC
CASSLGGLAGVYNEQFF
>TRBD1|TRBJ1-1|-|TRBV5-1
TGCGCCAGCAGCTTCGGACAGGGGGGGACCAACACTGAAGCTTTCTTT
CASSFGQGGTNTEAFF
>TRBD1|TRBJ1-4|-|TRBV3-1/TRBV3-2
TGTGCCAGCAGCCGAGGACAGGGGACAGCTAATGAAAAACTGTTTTTT
CASSRGQGTANEKLFF
>-|TRBJ1-5|-|TRBV7-2
TGTGCCAGCAGCTTAGAGCACTATAGCAATCAGCCCCAGCATTTT
CASSLEHYSNQPQHF
>-|TRBJ1-1|-|TRBV6-6
TGTGCCAGCACTCCGGAGGGAGGGTACACTGAAGCTTTCTTT
CASTPEGGYTEAFF
>-|TRBJ1-3|-|TRBV3-1/TRBV3-2
TGTGCCAGCAGCCAAGCATCCGGGGGAAACACCATATATTTT
CASSQASGGNTIYF
>-|TRBJ2-7|-|TRBV7-9
TGTGCCAGCAGCTTAGAGAGCGGGCTTGGCTCCTACGAGCAGTACTTC
CASSLESGLGSYEQYF
>-|TRBJ2-2|-|TRBV6-5
TGTGCCAGCAGGCGGACAGCGAACACCGGGGAGCTGTTTTTT
CASRRTANTGELFF
>-|TRBJ1-1|-|TRBV19
TGTGCCAGTAGTTTCAGGCAAGCGACACGGACGAACACTGAAGCTTTCTTT
CASSFRQATRTNTEAFF
>TRBD2|TRBJ2-3|-|TRBV11-2
TGTGCCAGCAGCGGTGGGCGGGAGAGGGATACGCAGTATTTT
CASSGGRERDTQYF
>-|TRBJ1-6|-|TRBV27
TGTGCCAGCAGCGGGACGGCGGGACGTTCACCCCTCCACTTT
CASSGTAGRSPLHF
>-|TRBJ1-6|-|TRBV6-5
TGTGCCAGCAGGCGGGGCGATTCACCCCTCCACTTT
CASRRGDSPLHF
>TRBD1|TRBJ1-3|-|TRBV9
TGTGCCAGCAGCGTAGGCGCTAGACCCGACAGGGCCGGAAACACCATATATTTT
CASSVGARPDRAGNTIYF
>-|TRBJ2-7|-|TRBV11-2
TGTGCCAGCAGTAGGAGCAGGGGCTCCTACGAGCAGTACTTC
CASSRSRGSYEQYF
>-|TRBJ2-2|-|TRBV5-1
TGCGCCAGCAGCTTGGTGGTAACCGGGGAGCTGTTTTTT
CASSLVVTGELFF
>-|TRBJ2-5|-|TRBV6-5
TGTGCCAGCAGTTCCGACTTGTTCCCCTCGGAGACCCAGTACTTC
CASSSDLFPSETQYF
>-|TRBJ1-1|-|TRBV20-1
TGCAGTGCTAGAGAAGTAGGGCTGACTTTCTTT
CSAREVGLTFF
>-|TRBJ1-2|-|TRBV4-1
TGCGCCAGCAGCCGTATATTCAGCGTTACGACGGAGGGCTACACCTTC
CASSRIFSVTTEGYTF
>-|TRBJ1-1|once|TRBV3-1/TRBV3-2
TGTGCCAGCAGCCAAGGGGGACGGAAAGCTTTCTTT
CASSQGGRKAFF
>-|TRBJ2-7|-|TRBV5-1
TGCGCCAGCAGCCCTCAGGACGGTAGATCGGCCTACGAGCAGTACTTC
CASSPQDGRSAYEQYF
>-|TRBJ1-4|few|TRBV5-6
TGTGCCAGCAGCTGGGGGGGAGGTGAAAAACTGTTTTTT
CASSWGGGEKLFF
>-|TRBJ1-1|-|TRBV5-1
TGCGCCAGCAGCTTGGTTCCGGGGGGAGGGACTGAAGCTTTCTTT
CASSLVPGGGTEAFF
>TRBD1|TRBJ2-7|-|TRBV27
TGTGCCAGCAGGGGCGACAGGGGTTCGTACGAGCAGTACTTC
CASRGDRGSYEQYF
>TRBD1|TRBJ2-3|-|TRBV9
TGTGCCAGCAGCGTTACCCGGGACAGTGGAAATACGCAGTATTTT
CASSVTRDSGNTQYF
>TRBD1|TRBJ1-2|-|TRBV7-3
TGTGCCAGCAGTTCCGGGACAGGGTTTGGCTACACCTTC
CASSSGTGFGYTF
>TRBD2|TRBJ2-1|-|TRBV6-5
TGTGCCAGCAGTTCCTTAGCGGGGGCAGATTACAATGAGCAGTTCTTC
CASSSLAGADYNEQFF
>-|TRBJ1-1|-|TRBV28
TGTGCCAGCAGTTTAGCGTTCAGGGCCACTGAAGCTTTCTTT
CASSLAFRATEAFF
>-|TRBJ2-3|-|TRBV6-5
TGTGCCAGCAGTCTACAGGGGAGGCGCACAGATACGCAGTATTTT
CASSLQGRRTDTQYF
>TRBD2|TRBJ2-1|once|TRBV7-9
TGTGCCAGCAGCCCGTCAGCGGGGTCCTACAATGAGCAGTTCTTC
CASSPSAGSYNEQFF
>-|TRBJ2-7|-|TRBV6-5
TGTGCCAGCAGTCGGGGGAGCTCCTACGAGCAGTACTTC
CASSRGSSYEQYF
>TRBD1|TRBJ2-7|-|TRBV6-6
TGTGCCAGCAGCCTCGGGACAGCCTCCTACGAGCAGTACTTC
CASSLGTASYEQYF
>TRBD1|TRBJ1-2|-|TRBV4-1
TGCGCCAGCAGCAGACTAGAGGGACAGGGGGGCTCAACGGGCATCCCCAGGCATGGCTACACCTTC
CASSRLEGQGGSTGIPRHGYTF
>-|TRBJ1-6|-|TRBV11-2
TGTGCCAGCAGCTTAGATCTGGCAGGCAAATCACCCCTCCACTTT
CASSLDLAGKSPLHF
>-|TRBJ1-6|-|TRBV6-1
TGTGCCAGCAGTGAATGGAGGAGCTCCTATAATTCACCCCTCCACTTT
CASSEWRSSYNSPLHF
>-|TRBJ2-2|-|TRBV18
TGTGCCAGCTCACCACTACTGAACACCGGGGAGCTGTTTTTT
CASSPLLNTGELFF
>TRBD1|TRBJ1-4|-|TRBV7-9
TGTGCCAGCAGTTGGGACAGCGGCGTGGAACTGTTTTTT
CASSWDSGVELFF
>-|TRBJ1-4|-|TRBV11-2
TGTGCCAGCAGCTTACGGGGGGGGACTAATGAAAAACTGTTTTTT
CASSLRGGTNEKLFF
>-|TRBJ2-7|-|TRBV24-1
TGTGCCACCAGTGATTTAAACAGCGACTACTCCTACGAGCAGTACTTC
CATSDLNSDYSYEQYF
>-|TRBJ2-7|-|TRBV13
TGTGCCAGCAGCATACTACGCCACAGCTACGAGCAGTACTTC
CASSILRHSYEQYF
>TRBD1|TRBJ1-1|-|TRBV9
TGTGCCAGCAGCTCCCGACAGGGAAGGATGAACACTGAAGCTTTCTTT
CASSSRQGRMNTEAFF
>-|TRBJ1-1|-|TRBV18
TGTGCCAGCTCACTGACAGGTAACACTGAAGCTTTCTTT
CASSLTGNTEAFF
>-|TRBJ1-5|-|TRBV6-5
TGTGCCAGCAAGGAAGGTCGTGAGCCCCAGCATTTT
CASKEGREPQHF
>-|TRBJ1-2|-|TRBV6-5
TGTGCCAGCAGGGCCTTACAGGGAGGGAATGGTGGCTACACCTTC
CASRALQGGNGGYTF
>TRBD2|TRBJ2-1|-|TRBV5-1
TGCGCCAGCAGCTTGGTTCTAGCGGGAATTTACAATGAGCAGTTCTTC
CASSLVLAGIYNEQFF
>-|TRBJ1-6|-|TRBV2
TGTGCCAGCAGTTACAGGTTCCCCTATAATTCACCCCTCCACTTT
CASSYRFPYNSPLHF
>-|TRBJ2-7|-|TRBV10-3
TGTGCCATCCAACCAGACGAGGGAAGCTCCTACGAGCAGTACTTC
CAIQPDEGSSYEQYF
>-|TRBJ2-7|-|TRBV12-3/TRBV12-4
TGTGCCAGCAGTCCCGACATCTACGAGCAGTACTTC
CASSPDIYEQYF
>-|TRBJ2-6|-|TRBV6-5
TGTGCCAGCAGTTATAACCGGGATTCCGGGGCCAACGTCCTGACTTTC
CASSYNRDSGANVLTF
>-|TRBJ2-1|-|TRBV30
TGTGCCTGGAGTGCAAGGGCTCCGACGGGGTACAATGAGCAGTTCTTC
CAWSARAPTGYNEQFF
>-|TRBJ1-6|-|TRBV3-1/TRBV3-2
TGTGCCAGCAGCCAAGATCTGAGGGCAGACGGGAATTCACCCCTCCACTTT
CASSQDLRADGNSPLHF
>-|TRBJ2-1|-|TRBV3-1/TRBV3-2
TGTGCCAGCAGCCCCTGGTCCGACAATGAGCAGTTCTTC
CASSPWSDNEQFF
>-|TRBJ2-3|-|TRBV18
TGTGCCAGCTCACTACAACTTGGCACAGATACGCAGTATTTT
CASSLQLGTDTQYF